One and the same sample provided the 24 T cell receptor beta chains below, sequenced in a study of control samples from healthy donors and cancer patients. The method was immunoSEQ multiplex PCR; TCRdb's version includes in-frame clones alone and lacks a portion of them. The repertoire holds 200,000 to 250,000 clones, with just under 95% as singletons. Sequenced: blood. The receptors originated from a man between 45 and 60 years old in good health.

This chain connects TRBV5-6 to TRBJ2-7, with TRBD1 matching 8 bases. V gave up 3 bases and J gave up 1 base; unmatched junction bases: 3. The CDR3 is 14 amino acids. Germline V CDR1 and CDR2: SGHDT, YYEEEE. CDR3 nucleotide sequence: TGTGCCAGCAGCTCGGACAGGGCTTCCTACGAGCAGTACGTC. Amino acid sequence: CASSSDRASYEQYV.

V and J are TRBV18 and TRBJ1-1, with a possible D match to TRBD1 (5 bases). This CDR3 contains 14 residues. Germline V gene sequence: CDR1 KGHSH, CDR2 LQKENI. Trimming removed 3 bases at V and 2 bases at J, with 10 bases between. CDR3 sequence reads: CASSPLQGNTEAFF. The CDR3 DNA is TGTGCCAGCTCACCTCTTCAGGGAAACACTGAAGCTTTCTTT.

The rearrangement links TRBV19 to TRBJ1-1; D is ambiguous. Trimming left V 3 bases short and J 1 base short, with 6 bases between. CDR1 and CDR2 from the germline V gene are LNHDA and SQIVND (reference sequence). The CDR3 consists of 13 residues. CDR3 residues: CASSMVRNTEAFF. In nucleotides, the CDR3 is TGTGCCAGTAGTATGGTAAGGAACACTGAAGCTTTCTTT.

This clone occurred once. V usage is TRBV28 and J usage is TRBJ1-4; 7 bases fit TRBD1. Unmatched junction bases numbered 8, after V lost 5 bases and J lost 5 bases. CDR1 and CDR2 from the germline V gene are MDHEN and SYDVKM. The CDR3 runs to 15 residues. The DNA of the CDR3 is TGTGCCAGCAGTCCAACAGGGGATCGGAATGAAAAACTGTTTTTT. Amino acid sequence: CASSPTGDRNEKLFF.

This sequence joins TRBV27 and TRBJ1-4; TRBD1 is a possible D gene (5 bases). Trimming cost V 4 bases and J 3 bases, with 15 bases left between them. The CDR3 totals 16 residues. Germline loops: CDR1 MNHEY, CDR2 SMNVEV (reference sequence). DNA for the CDR3: TGTGCCAGCAGTTCAAAACTCCGGGACTCTAATGAAAAACTGTTTTTT. It codes for CASSSKLRDSNEKLFF.

The V and J genes are TRBV9 and TRBJ1-3; 8 bases fit TRBD1. Looked up from germline, CDR1 is SGDLS and CDR2 is YYNGEE. V lost 0 bases, J lost 2 bases, and 1 base stayed unmatched. The CDR3 is 15 residues long. This CDR3 is CASSVEDRAGNTIYF. CDR3 bases: TGTGCCAGCAGCGTAGAGGACAGGGCTGGAAACACCATATATTTT. The variable domain in full, with the rest retrieved from reference TRBV9 and TRBJ1-3, is DSGVTQTPKHLITATGQRVTLRCSPRSGDLSVYWYQQSLDQGLQFLIQYYNGEERAKGNILERFSAQQFPDLHSELNLSSLELGDSALYFCASSVEDRAGNTIYFGEGSWLTVV.

V is TRBV2 and J is TRBJ2-7; no clear D gene. The germline V gene has CDR1 SNHLY and CDR2 FYNNEI. The CDR3 covers 14 residues. V was pared by 6 bases and J by 5 bases, with 17 bases between. The CDR3 coding sequence is TGTGCCAGCAGACCCCCAGCCAGCACCCACGAGCAGTACGTC. Translated, it gives CASRPPASTHEQYV.

The rearrangement links TRBV27 to TRBJ1-1; tentatively, D is TRBD1 (5 bases). The germline V and J ends were trimmed by 4 bases and 1 base, with 7 bases remaining between them. CDR1 is MNHEY and CDR2 is SMNVEV in the germline V gene (reference sequence). The CDR3 is 13 residues long. This CDR3 is CASSSTGNTEAFF. The CDR3 nucleotides are TGTGCCAGCAGTTCAACAGGGAACACTGAAGCTTTCTTT.

The V call is TRBV4-1, the J call TRBJ2-3; D tentatively fits TRBD1 or TRBD2 (6 bases each). The CDR3 spans 13 residues. V shed 0 bases and J shed 11 bases, with 12 bases lying between them. The germline V gene has CDR1 MGHRA and CDR2 YSYEKL. The CDR3 nucleotides are TGCGCCAGCAGCCAAGAGGGGGGCTACAAGCAGTATTTT. As protein: CASSQEGGYKQYF.

This chain uses TRBV28 with TRBJ2-7; D is perhaps TRBD1 or TRBD2 (5 bases each). In germline, CDR1 is MDHEN, CDR2 SYDVKM. This CDR3 contains 15 residues. Trimming removed 5 bases from V and 3 bases from J, with 17 bases in between. Here the CDR3 reads CASSNRRDPIYEQYV. DNA for the CDR3: TGTGCCAGCAGTAACCGCCGGGACCCGATCTACGAGCAGTACGTC.

About this clone: This same CDR3 is encoded by further DNA sequences in the sample. V gene TRBV5-1 combines with J gene TRBJ2-2; D not certain. CDR1 SGHRS and CDR2 YFSETQ come from the germline V gene. The V gene lost 4 bases and the J gene lost 1 base, with 8 bases spanning the gap. This CDR3 contains 14 residues. CDR3 loop: CASSLDGNTGELFF. CDR3 bases: TGCGCCAGCAGCCTTGACGGGAACACCGGGGAGCTGTTTTTT.

The V call is TRBV3-1 (or the pseudogene TRBV3-2), the J call TRBJ1-6, with D unresolved. Germline CDR1 LGHDT, CDR2 YNNKEL (reference sequence). Trimming stripped 5 bases from V and 7 bases from J, with 18 bases between. The CDR3 has 16 residues. The CDR3 here is CASSTPASGPNSPLHF. Here the CDR3 DNA reads TGTGCCAGCAGCACGCCAGCGTCCGGCCCGAATTCACCCCTCCACTTT.

The chain employs TRBV7-9 and TRBJ1-1; 11 bases agree with TRBD1. V lost 5 bases to trimming and J lost 6 bases; unmatched junction nucleotides: 5. CDR1 is SEHNR and CDR2 is FQNEAQ in the germline V gene (reference sequence). The CDR3 length is 14 residues. The CDR3 protein is CASSPGTGGPEAFF. CDR3 DNA: TGTGCCAGCAGCCCAGGGACAGGGGGTCCTGAAGCTTTCTTT.

The chain uses TRBV11-3 and TRBJ2-1; D gene ambiguous. The CDR3 extends over 13 amino acids. The germline gives CDR1 SGHNT, CDR2 YENEEA. The V end was cut by 3 bases, the J end by 4 bases, with 7 bases between. CDR3 residues: CASSFGPYNEQFF. The CDR3 bases are TGTGCCAGCAGCTTTGGACCGTACAATGAGCAGTTCTTC.

V is TRBV11-2 and J is TRBJ1-3; D call uncertain. There are 14 residues in the CDR3. Germline assignment: CDR1 SGHAT and CDR2 FQNNGV. V dropped 5 bases and J dropped 0 bases, with 8 bases sitting between them. The CDR3 here is CASSPSDSGNTIYF. CDR3 sequence (DNA): TGTGCCAGCAGCCCCTCGGACTCTGGAAACACCATATATTTT. Complete variable domain (other parts from reference TRBV11-2 and TRBJ1-3): EAGVAQSPRYKIIEKRQSVAFWCNPISGHATLYWYQQILGQGPKLLIQFQNNGVVDDSQLPKDRFSAERLKGVDSTLKIQPAKLEDSAVYLCASSPSDSGNTIYFGEGSWLTVV.

This sequence joins TRBV5-1 and TRBJ2-2; 10 positions match TRBD1. V shed 5 bases and J 1 base; nucleotides not matched to a gene: 5. The length of the CDR3 is 16 residues. The germline V gene has CDR1 SGHRS and CDR2 YFSETQ. As DNA, the CDR3 is TGCGCCAGCAGGTGGGACAGGGGACAGAACACCGGGGAGCTGTTTTTT. It yields the protein CASRWDRGQNTGELFF.

The CDR3 DNA follows: TGTGCCAGCAGTCGGACTAGCGACACCGGGGAGCTGTTTTTT. It codes for CASSRTSDTGELFF. The rearrangement links TRBV3-1 (or the pseudogene TRBV3-2) to TRBJ2-2, with 9 bases matching TRBD2. V lost 6 bases and J lost 3; bases outside the gene matches: 2. The CDR3 has 14 amino acids. Germline CDR1 is LGHDT and CDR2 is YNNKEL (reference sequence).

V usage is TRBV4-1 and J usage is TRBJ2-7, with TRBD1 identical over 11 bases. CDR3 length: 16 amino acids. The germline V gene has CDR1 MGHRA and CDR2 YSYEKL. With 4 bases clipped from V and 0 bases from J, the junction kept 5 bases outside the gene matches. CDR3 in DNA: TGCGCCAGCAGCCGGACAGGGGGCCCGAGCTCCTACGAGCAGTACGTC. This sequence encodes CASSRTGGPSSYEQYV.

The CDR3 nucleotides read TGTGCCAGCAGTGACCCACGACAGGGTAGGGATCAGCCCCAGCATTTT. This sequence encodes CASSDPRQGRDQPQHF. The rearrangement links TRBV2 to TRBJ1-5, with 7 bases identical to TRBD1. The CDR3 has 16 residues. The V gene's germline CDR1 is SNHLY and CDR2 FYNNEI. The V segment lost 3 bases and the J segment 5 bases; nucleotides outside the gene matches: 10.

V is TRBV6-5 and J is TRBJ2-5; 11 bases agree with TRBD2. The germline V gene encodes CDR1 MNHEY and CDR2 SVGAGI. This CDR3 has 14 residues. With 6 bases clipped from V and 5 bases from J, the junction kept 5 bases outside the gene matches. The CDR3 region is CASSARTSGETQYF. As DNA, the CDR3 is TGTGCCAGCAGCGCTAGGACTAGCGGGGAGACCCAGTACTTC.

The chain employs TRBV27 and TRBJ1-4, with a tentative D call TRBD1 (5 bases). Germline lookup yields CDR1 MNHEY and CDR2 SMNVEV (reference sequence). CDR3 length equals 15 residues. V shed 0 bases and J shed 0 bases, with 5 bases lying between them. As DNA, the CDR3 is TGTGCCAGCAGTTTATCGGGGGCAACTAATGAAAAACTGTTTTTT. Translated: CASSLSGATNEKLFF.

This chain links TRBV7-8 with TRBJ2-7, with TRBD2 identical over 7 bases. The CDR3 runs to 18 residues. V lost 5 bases and J lost 1; bases outside the gene matches: 17. CDR1 is SGHVS, CDR2 FQNEAQ, per germline. In nucleotides, the CDR3 is TGTGCCAGCAGCCGTCTGGGCGGGGGAACCACCATTTCCTACGAGCAGTACTTC. Encoded protein: CASSRLGGGTTISYEQYF.

This clone was recorded only once. The J gene is TRBJ2-1, the V gene TRBV27; perhaps TRBD2 as D (6 bases). Looked up from germline, CDR1 is MNHEY and CDR2 is SMNVEV (reference sequence). The CDR3 is made up of 15 amino acids. V was pared by 3 bases and J by 5 bases, with 14 bases between. CDR3 sequence (DNA): TGTGCCAGCAGTTTCGGGGGAGCTGTGAACAATGAGCAGTTCTTC. It encodes CASSFGGAVNNEQFF.

This chain uses TRBV18 with TRBJ1-5; the match to TRBD1 covers 8 bases. Trimming removed 6 bases from V and 3 bases from J; junction bases left unmatched: 7. Per the germline V gene, CDR1 is KGHSH and CDR2 is LQKENI. The length of the CDR3 is 15 residues. This CDR3 is CASSAGTGLNQPQHF. CDR3 in DNA: TGTGCCAGCTCGGCCGGGACAGGCCTCAATCAGCCCCAGCATTTT. Full variable domain (rest looked up from reference TRBV18 and TRBJ1-5): NAGVMQNPRHLVRRRGQEARLRCSPMKGHSHVYWYRQLPEEGLKFMVYLQKENIIDESGMPKERFSAEFPKEGPSILRIQQVVRGDSAAYFCASSAGTGLNQPQHFGDGTRLSIL.